What follows is one T cell receptor (beta chain) and its context. The target antigen is unknown. This entry comes from a study of PD-1 blockade in mismatch repair-deficient tumors. Whole-study context: All were previously treated, progressing patients with eleven to twelve mismatch repair-deficient cancer types.

Findings and caveats of the study: Tumor-resident clones, often absent from pretreatment blood, expanded after pembrolizumab and then contracted.

PCR or immunohistochemistry showed mismatch repair deficiency in every enrolled patient. A few pembrolizumab responders had their TCRs sequenced. TCRdb's copy holds only in-frame clones and misses some; the assay was immunoSEQ multiplex PCR. The data hold 60,000 to 70,000 clones, with 88% observed a single time. This clonotype was sampled from an adult with mismatch repair-deficient cancer. Material: peripheral blood, obtained 52 weeks after starting pembrolizumab.

CDR3 in DNA: TGTGCCTGGAGTAAACTAGGCAATGAGCAGTTCTTC. Translation: CAWSKLGNEQFF. The gene calls are TRBV30 and TRBJ2-1; D might be TRBD2 (5 bases). The CDR3 extends over 12 amino acids. The germline gives CDR1 GTSNPN, CDR2 SVGIG (reference sequence). The germline V and J ends were trimmed by 2 bases and 6 bases, with 8 bases remaining between them.